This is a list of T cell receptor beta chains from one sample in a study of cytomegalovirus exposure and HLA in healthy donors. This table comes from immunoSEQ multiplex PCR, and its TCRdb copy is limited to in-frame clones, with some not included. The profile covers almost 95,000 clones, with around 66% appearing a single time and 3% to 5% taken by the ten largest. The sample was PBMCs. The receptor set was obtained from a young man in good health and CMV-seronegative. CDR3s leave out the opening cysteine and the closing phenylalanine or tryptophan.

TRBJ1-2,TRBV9,ASSVGVEGTYGYT
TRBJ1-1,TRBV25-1,ASRAANTEAF
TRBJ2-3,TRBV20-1,SGDRQDTQY
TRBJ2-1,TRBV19,ASFSGGTYNEQF
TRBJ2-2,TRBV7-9,ASSFGGPGELF
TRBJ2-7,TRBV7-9,SSSPEGRYEQY
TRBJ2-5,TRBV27,ASSFTPGRSGGRETQY
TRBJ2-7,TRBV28,ASSSPRSSGGSYEQY
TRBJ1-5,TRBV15,ATSRDGGGHQPQH
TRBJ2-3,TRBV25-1,ASSERRQGLGTDTQY
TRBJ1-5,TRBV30,AWSGEGNQPQH
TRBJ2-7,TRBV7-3,ASSPYNTYEQY
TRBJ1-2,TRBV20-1,SARDLTGYT
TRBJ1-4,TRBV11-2,ASSPRQGAGEKLF
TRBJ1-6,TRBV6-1,ASSWGASPLH
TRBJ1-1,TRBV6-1,ASSEFPGKNTEAF
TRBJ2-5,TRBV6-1,ASSQDRGPETQY
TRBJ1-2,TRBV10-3,AISIRHFYGYT
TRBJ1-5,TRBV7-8,ASRQGRADQPQH
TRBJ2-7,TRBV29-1,SVIPTVAGEQY
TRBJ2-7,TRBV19,ASIGVREGSYEQY
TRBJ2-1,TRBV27,ASTDHGRSSYNEQF
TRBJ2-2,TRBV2,ASRLDRGPGELF
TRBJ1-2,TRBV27,ASSRYRGGGYT
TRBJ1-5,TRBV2,ASSKRTGNQPQH
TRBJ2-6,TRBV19,ASSISYSSGANVLT
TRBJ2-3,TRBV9,ASSVRTSTDTQY
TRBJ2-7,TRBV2,ASSVMRKTYEQY
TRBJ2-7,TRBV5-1,ASRGDSEQY
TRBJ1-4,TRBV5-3,ARSLTSRGNEKLF
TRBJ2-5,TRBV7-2,ASSPGWRGGHETQY
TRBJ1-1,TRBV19,TSSMWGGGTEAF
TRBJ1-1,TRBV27,ASRTQTNTEAF
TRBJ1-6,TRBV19,ASSARTAYNSPLH
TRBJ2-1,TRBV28,ASSRTVGNNEQF
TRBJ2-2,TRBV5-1,ASTHRGSEVTGELF
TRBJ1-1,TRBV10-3,AISDRGPRGTEAF
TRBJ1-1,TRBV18,ASSPSPTGATEAF
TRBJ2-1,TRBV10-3,AISELTSGRNNEQF
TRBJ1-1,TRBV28,ASSFRGYTEAF
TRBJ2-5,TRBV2,ASRRSSETQY
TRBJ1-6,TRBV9,ASSVEEGGSPLH
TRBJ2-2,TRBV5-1,ASSLGHLNTGELF
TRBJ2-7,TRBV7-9,SIQGGTYEQY
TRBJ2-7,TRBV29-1,SVPQGPSPYEQY
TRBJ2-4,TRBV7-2,ASSGTSGGWSKD
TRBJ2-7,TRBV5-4,ASSFRLGETYEQY
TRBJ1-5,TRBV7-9,SSSLGQGTSQPQH
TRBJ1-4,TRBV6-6,ASSATGDVTEKLF
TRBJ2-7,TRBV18,ASSPSQSNYEQY
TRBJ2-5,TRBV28,ASSWDRVQETQY
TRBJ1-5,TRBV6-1,ASSTRDRGHQPQH
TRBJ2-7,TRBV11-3,ASKGQGLAQY
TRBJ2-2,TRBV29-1,SARGHPETGELF
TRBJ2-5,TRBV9,ASSGVGLAGSETQY
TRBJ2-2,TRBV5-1,ASSLVAGANTGELF